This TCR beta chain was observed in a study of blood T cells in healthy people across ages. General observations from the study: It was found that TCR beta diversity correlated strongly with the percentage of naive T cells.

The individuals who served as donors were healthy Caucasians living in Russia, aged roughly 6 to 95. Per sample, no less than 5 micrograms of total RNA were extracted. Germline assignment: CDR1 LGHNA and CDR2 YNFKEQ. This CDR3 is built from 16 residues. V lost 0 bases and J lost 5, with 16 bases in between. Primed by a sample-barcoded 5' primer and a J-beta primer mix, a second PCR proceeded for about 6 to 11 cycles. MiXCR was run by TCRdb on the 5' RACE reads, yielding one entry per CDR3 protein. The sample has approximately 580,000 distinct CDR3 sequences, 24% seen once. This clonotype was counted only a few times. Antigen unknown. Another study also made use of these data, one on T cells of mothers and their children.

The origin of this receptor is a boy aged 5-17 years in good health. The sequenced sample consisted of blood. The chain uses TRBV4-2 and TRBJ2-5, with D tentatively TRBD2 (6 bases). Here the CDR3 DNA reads TGTGCCAGCAGCCAAGATCTCGGTCTAGCGAGGGAGACCCAGTACTTC. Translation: CASSQDLGLARETQYF.